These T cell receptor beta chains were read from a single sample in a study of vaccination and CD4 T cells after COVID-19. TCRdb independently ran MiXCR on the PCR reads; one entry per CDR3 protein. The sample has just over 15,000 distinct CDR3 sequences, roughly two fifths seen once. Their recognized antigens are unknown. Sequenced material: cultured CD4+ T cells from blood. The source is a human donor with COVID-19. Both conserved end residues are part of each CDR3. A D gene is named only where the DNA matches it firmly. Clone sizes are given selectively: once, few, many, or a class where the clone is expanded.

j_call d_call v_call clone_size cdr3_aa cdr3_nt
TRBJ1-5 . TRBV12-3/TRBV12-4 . CASRYGQSNQPQHF TGTGCCAGCAGATACGGACAGAGCAATCAGCCCCAGCATTTT
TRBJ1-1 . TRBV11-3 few CASSLYRYTEAFF TGTGCCAGCAGCTTATATCGGTACACTGAAGCTTTCTTT
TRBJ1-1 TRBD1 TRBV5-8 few CASSNRGHTEAFF TGTGCCAGCAGCAATAGGGGGCATACTGAAGCTTTCTTT
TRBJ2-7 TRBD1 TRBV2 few CASSPPGQGYEQYF TGTGCCAGCAGTCCTCCGGGACAGGGGTACGAGCAGTACTTC
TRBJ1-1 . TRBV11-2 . CASSLGVSGNTEAFF TGTGCCAGCAGCTTAGGAGTTTCGGGGAACACTGAAGCTTTCTTT
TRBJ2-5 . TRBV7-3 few CASSLRQTQETQYF TGTGCCAGCAGCTTAAGACAGACCCAAGAGACCCAGTACTTC
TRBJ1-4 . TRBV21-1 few CASSLTLTERKLFF TGTGCCAGCAGCTTGACGTTGACCGAGAGAAAACTGTTTTTT
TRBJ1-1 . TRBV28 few CASSLGGDTEAFF TGTGCCAGCAGTTTAGGGGGGGACACTGAAGCTTTCTTT
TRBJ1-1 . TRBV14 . CASSQRIGRNTEAFF TGTGCCAGCAGCCAGAGGATAGGGAGGAACACTGAAGCTTTCTTT
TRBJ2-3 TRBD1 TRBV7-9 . CASSTRQGADTQYF TGTGCCAGCAGCACCCGACAGGGTGCAGATACGCAGTATTTT
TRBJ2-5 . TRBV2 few CASSEMEQLQETQYF TGTGCCAGCAGTGAAATGGAGCAGCTCCAAGAGACCCAGTACTTC
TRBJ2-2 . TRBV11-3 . CASSGGTGTGELFF TGTGCCAGCAGCGGAGGGACGGGCACCGGGGAGCTGTTTTTT
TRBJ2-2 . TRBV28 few CASSLSGGSGELFF TGTGCCAGCAGTTTGTCAGGCGGCAGCGGGGAGCTGTTTTTT
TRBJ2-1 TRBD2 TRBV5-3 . CASSLAGGSRDEQFF TGTGCCAGCAGCTTGGCGGGGGGGTCTAGGGATGAGCAGTTCTTC
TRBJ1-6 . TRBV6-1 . CASSDRSNSPLHF TGTGCCAGCAGCGACAGGAGTAATTCACCCCTCCACTTT
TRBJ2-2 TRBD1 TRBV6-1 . CASSPEAGTGFGGELFF TGTGCCAGCAGTCCTGAGGCCGGGACAGGGTTTGGCGGGGAGCTGTTTTTT
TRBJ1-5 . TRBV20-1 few CSARDLRQGGQPQHF TGCAGTGCTAGAGATCTCCGGCAGGGCGGTCAGCCCCAGCATTTT
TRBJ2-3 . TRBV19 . CASSIRGTDTQYF TGTGCCAGTAGTATACGAGGGACAGATACGCAGTATTTT
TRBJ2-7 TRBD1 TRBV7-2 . CASSPQTGGAYEQYF TGTGCCAGCAGCCCGCAGACAGGGGGCGCGTACGAGCAGTACTTC
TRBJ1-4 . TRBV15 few CATSRDLAGENEKLFF TGTGCCACCAGCAGAGATTTGGCAGGGGAAAATGAAAAACTGTTTTTT
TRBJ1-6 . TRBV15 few CATSGRGGGNSPLHF TGTGCCACCAGCGGCCGGGGAGGGGGTAATTCACCCCTCCACTTT
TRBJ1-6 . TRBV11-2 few CASTPLRGRNSPLHF TGTGCCAGCACCCCTCTGCGGGGCCGGAATTCACCCCTCCACTTT
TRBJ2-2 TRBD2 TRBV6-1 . CASSRGEGETGELFF TGTGCCAGCAGTCGCGGGGAGGGCGAAACCGGGGAGCTGTTTTTT
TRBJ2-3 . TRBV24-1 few CATSAGDITDTQYF TGTGCCACATCGGCGGGGGACATTACAGATACGCAGTATTTT
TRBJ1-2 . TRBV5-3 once CARARIPNYGYTF TGTGCCAGAGCGCGGATTCCTAACTATGGCTACACCTTC
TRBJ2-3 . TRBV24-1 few CATSESDSFGPDTQYF TGTGCCACCAGTGAATCTGACAGCTTTGGTCCAGATACGCAGTATTTT
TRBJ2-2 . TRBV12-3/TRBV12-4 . CASKAIGANTGELFF TGTGCCAGCAAGGCGATCGGGGCGAACACCGGGGAGCTGTTTTTT
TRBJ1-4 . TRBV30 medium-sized CAWSVGGSSNEKLFF TGTGCCTGGAGTGTAGGTGGTTCCTCTAATGAAAAACTGTTTTTT
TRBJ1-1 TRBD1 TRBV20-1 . CSAPSDRVSEAFF TGCAGTGCTCCCTCGGACAGGGTGTCTGAAGCTTTCTTT
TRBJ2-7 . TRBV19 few CASSQSPGEQYF TGTGCCAGTAGTCAGTCCCCTGGCGAGCAGTACTTC
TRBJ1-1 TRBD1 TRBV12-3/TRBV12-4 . CASRTDRRNTEAFF TGTGCCAGCAGGACGGACAGGAGGAACACTGAAGCTTTCTTT
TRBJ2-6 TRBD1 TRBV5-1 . CASGTVSSGANVLTF TGCGCCAGTGGGACAGTTTCATCTGGGGCCAACGTCCTGACTTTC
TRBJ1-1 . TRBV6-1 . CASSDLLKESEAFF TGTGCCAGCAGTGATTTGTTAAAGGAGTCTGAAGCTTTCTTT
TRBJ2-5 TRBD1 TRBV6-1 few CASSAGTGWETQYF TGTGCCAGCAGCGCCGGGACAGGGTGGGAGACCCAGTACTTC
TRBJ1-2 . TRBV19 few CVGQRDNYGYTF TGTGTCGGGCAGCGGGATAACTATGGCTACACCTTC
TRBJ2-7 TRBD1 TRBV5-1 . CASSSRSGTGGYEQYF TGCGCCAGCAGCTCCAGGTCGGGGACAGGGGGGTACGAGCAGTACTTC
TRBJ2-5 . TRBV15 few CATSRGTGLGEETQYF TGTGCCACCAGCAGAGGGACCGGGCTTGGAGAAGAGACCCAGTACTTC
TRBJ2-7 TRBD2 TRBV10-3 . CATGRVESSYEQYF TGTGCCACCGGGAGGGTAGAAAGCTCCTACGAGCAGTACTTC